This TCR beta chain is from a study of cytomegalovirus exposure and HLA in healthy donors. A multiplex PCR was run with 60 Vbeta primers and 13 Jbeta primers. Libraries were prepared by immunoSEQ multiplex PCR; TCRdb keeps only in-frame clonotypes and omits some of them. The table has about 82,000 clones, approximately 74% seen once. Participants comprised healthy donors of bone marrow. V was pared by 2 bases and J by 3 bases, with 3 bases of the junction left unmatched. This CDR3 is built from 15 residues. Per germline, CDR1 SGHKS and CDR2 YYEKEE (reference sequence). The chain carries TRBV5-5 and TRBJ2-5; 11 bases align to TRBD1. The TCR originated in a man aged 30-40 years in good health and CMV-seropositive. Sequencing was carried out using PBMCs. The CDR3 region is CASSFMGQGEETQYF. CDR3 nucleotide sequence: TGTGCCAGCAGCTTCATGGGACAGGGGGAAGAGACCCAGTACTTC.